These 30 T cell receptor beta chains share one sample of origin, sequenced in a study of blood T cell repertoires in COVID-19. Assay used: immunoSEQ multiplex PCR; TCRdb lists only in-frame clones, some missing. The sample has 200,000 to 250,000 clones, roughly 84% seen once. The source material was peripheral blood. These receptors originate from a woman of 80 years or more with active or convalescent COVID-19.

The chain uses TRBV9 and TRBJ2-1; D is perhaps TRBD1 (6 bases). The CDR3 loop spans 16 amino acids. Between the trimmed V and J ends, which lost 0 bases and 6 bases, there was a span of 16 bases. CDR1 is SGDLS, CDR2 YYNGEE, per germline. The CDR3 sequence: CASSVGLQGVRNEQFF. CDR3 DNA: TGTGCCAGCAGCGTAGGTTTACAGGGTGTTCGCAATGAGCAGTTCTTC. The full variable domain, with the rest looked up from reference TRBV9 and TRBJ2-1, is DSGVTQTPKHLITATGQRVTLRCSPRSGDLSVYWYQQSLDQGLQFLIQYYNGEERAKGNILERFSAQQFPDLHSELNLSSLELGDSALYFCASSVGLQGVRNEQFFGPGTRLTVL.

The chain couples TRBV7-3 to TRBJ2-5; 8 nucleotides agree with TRBD2. Trimming removed 5 bases from V and 2 bases from J; junction bases left unmatched: 4. The CDR3 covers 14 residues. Per the germline V gene, CDR1 is SGHTA and CDR2 is FQGTGA. This chain's CDR3 is CASSRGGRQETQYF. CDR3 in DNA: TGTGCCAGCAGCCGGGGGGGCCGGCAAGAGACCCAGTACTTC.

This rearrangement joins TRBV15 to TRBJ2-7; the match to TRBD2 covers 8 bases. The CDR3 length is 14 residues. The junction had 3 bases not matched to a gene; V was cut back by 1 base and J by 4 bases. CDR1 is LNHNV and CDR2 is YYDKDF in the germline V gene (reference sequence). Written as DNA, the CDR3 is TGTGCCACCAGCAGAGCGGGGGGGCAATACGAGCAGTACTTC. Translated, it gives CATSRAGGQYEQYF.

The rearrangement uses TRBV27 and TRBJ1-4, with 12 bases lining up with TRBD1. Trimming cost V 4 bases and J 7 bases; bases outside gene matches: 10. This CDR3 contains 17 residues. Germline CDR1 and CDR2: MNHEY and SMNVEV (reference sequence). CDR3 bases: TGTGCCAGCAGTTCCCTTTCGGGACAGGGGGCGGGTGAAAAACTGTTTTTT. Amino acid sequence: CASSSLSGQGAGEKLFF. Full variable domain (missing parts from reference TRBV27 and TRBJ1-4): EAQVTQNPRYLITVTGKKLTVTCSQNMNHEYMSWYRQDPGLGLRQIYYSMNVEVTDKGDVPEGYKVSRKEKRNFPLILESPSPNQTSLYFCASSSLSGQGAGEKLFFGSGTQLSVL.

V is TRBV5-1 and J is TRBJ2-7; maybe TRBD1 (6 bases). The CDR3 is made up of 16 amino acids. Trimming removed 4 bases at V and 7 bases at J, with 24 bases between. The germline gives CDR1 SGHRS, CDR2 YFSETQ. The CDR3 loop is CASSPPGRPGQGEQYF. CDR3 bases: TGCGCCAGCAGCCCCCCCGGTCGGCCAGGCCAGGGGGAGCAGTACTTC. Full variable domain (rest looked up from reference TRBV5-1 and TRBJ2-7): KAGVTQTPRYLIKTRGQQVTLSCSPISGHRSVSWYQQTPGQGLQFLFEYFSETQRNKGNFPGRFSGRQFSNSRSEMNVSTLELGDSALYLCASSPPGRPGQGEQYFGPGTRLTVT.

The J gene is TRBJ2-2, the V gene TRBV6-5; possible D gene TRBD1, 5 bases. Germline CDR1 and CDR2: MNHEY and SVGAGI. V dropped 3 bases and J dropped 6 bases, with 11 bases sitting between them. This CDR3 is built from 14 residues. The CDR3 DNA reads as TGTGCCAGCAGTTATATAGGGGTCCCCGGGGAGCTGTTTTTT. This codes for CASSYIGVPGELFF.

The chain employs TRBV7-6 and TRBJ2-3, with a possible D match to TRBD2 (6 bases). Trimming removed 3 bases at V and 4 bases at J, with 14 bases between. From germline, CDR1 is SGHVS and CDR2 FNYEAQ. The CDR3 length is 15 residues. CDR3 in DNA: TGTGCCAGCAGCTTTCCGCGGGGAGCGGCAGATACGCAGTATTTT. As protein: CASSFPRGAADTQYF.

The chain joins TRBV3-1 (or the pseudogene TRBV3-2) to TRBJ2-3; TRBD2 matches 7 bases. The CDR3 has 16 amino acids. J was trimmed by 2 bases and V by 3 bases; bases with no gene match: 8. The germline gives CDR1 LGHDT, CDR2 YNNKEL (reference sequence). CDR3 sequence reads: CASSQGGLEPTDTQYF. DNA for the CDR3: TGTGCCAGCAGCCAGGGCGGACTAGAACCCACAGATACGCAGTATTTT.

The V call is TRBV5-1, the J call TRBJ1-2; D gene unclear. The V end was cut by 0 bases, the J end by 8 bases, with 14 bases between. The CDR3 has 14 residues. The germline gives CDR1 SGHRS, CDR2 YFSETQ. The CDR3 reads CASSLDGSVMGYTF. The CDR3 region has the DNA TGCGCCAGCAGCTTGGACGGGTCGGTTATGGGCTACACCTTC.

The chain is built from TRBV9 and TRBJ2-3; TRBD1 might be the D (5 bases). In germline, CDR1 is SGDLS, CDR2 YYNGEE. This CDR3 spans 15 amino acids. Deletions cut 3 bases from V and 0 bases from J, with 11 bases between. As DNA, the CDR3 is TGTGCCAGCAGCGGACAGAGCTTTAGCACAGATACGCAGTATTTT. This translates into CASSGQSFSTDTQYF.

The chain joins TRBV18 to TRBJ1-6; possible D gene TRBD1, 6 bases. Per the germline V gene, CDR1 is KGHSH and CDR2 is LQKENI. The germline V and J ends were trimmed by 8 bases and 6 bases, with 14 bases remaining between them. This CDR3 is built from 14 residues. The CDR3, as DNA: TGTGCCAGCCGAGACAGGCCGTCTAATTCACCCCTCCACTTT. This gives the protein CASRDRPSNSPLHF. The whole variable domain, remainder taken from reference TRBV18 and TRBJ1-6, is NAGVMQNPRHLVRRRGQEARLRCSPMKGHSHVYWYRQLPEEGLKFMVYLQKENIIDESGMPKERFSAEFPKEGPSILRIQQVVRGDSAAYFCASRDRPSNSPLHFGNGTRLTVT.

The V call is TRBV18, the J call TRBJ1-6, with TRBD1 matching 10 bases. Germline V CDR1 and CDR2: KGHSH, LQKENI. CDR3 size: 16 residues. The V segment lost 4 bases and the J segment 6 bases; nucleotides outside the gene matches: 6. CDR3 nucleotides: TGTGCCAGCTCACTAGAGCGACAGGGGGCTAATTCACCCCTCCACTTT. Translation: CASSLERQGANSPLHF.

The chain recombines TRBV30 with TRBJ1-6, with TRBD1 identical over 9 bases. CDR3 length: 15 residues. Germline-derived CDR1 and CDR2 are GTSNPN and SVGIG (reference sequence). V shed 0 bases, J shed 9 bases, and the junction held 6 bases outside the gene matches. The CDR3 DNA reads TGTGCCTGGAGTGTCGGTGGGACAGGGCTTTCACCCCTCCACTTT. It specifies CAWSVGGTGLSPLHF.

This sequence joins TRBV30 and TRBJ1-4; 10 bases match TRBD1. CDR1 GTSNPN and CDR2 SVGIG come from the germline V gene (reference sequence). The CDR3 spans 14 residues. With V trimmed by 3 bases and J by 8 bases, 6 bases remained unmatched. The CDR3 region is CAWSQTGGEEKLFF. DNA of the CDR3: TGTGCCTGGAGCCAGACAGGGGGCGAGGAAAAACTGTTTTTT.

The chain has TRBV7-6 and TRBJ2-7; D not certain. The CDR3 runs 11 residues. V lost 4 bases, J lost 6 bases, and 7 bases lay in between. Germline loops: CDR1 SGHVS, CDR2 FNYEAQ. The CDR3 reads CASSSVAEQYF. Here the CDR3 DNA reads TGTGCCAGCAGCTCCGTGGCCGAGCAGTACTTC.

The V gene is TRBV30, the J gene TRBJ2-3, with D perhaps matching TRBD1 (6 bases). Between the trimmed V and J ends, which lost 0 bases and 8 bases, there was a span of 18 bases. The germline gives CDR1 GTSNPN, CDR2 SVGIG (reference sequence). CDR3 length: 15 amino acids. The CDR3 loop is CAWSVGDRLLGTQYF. CDR3 DNA sequence: TGTGCCTGGAGTGTAGGTGACAGGCTGCTAGGTACGCAGTATTTT.

J is TRBJ1-5 and V is TRBV19, with TRBD1 matching over 9 bases. CDR1 and CDR2 from the germline V gene are LNHDA and SQIVND (reference sequence). J gave up 2 bases and V 5 bases, and 7 bases lay outside the gene matches. This CDR3 contains 16 residues. The CDR3 DNA is TGTGCCAGTAGTGGCGCGGGACAGGGCGGCAATCAGCCCCAGCATTTT. It codes for CASSGAGQGGNQPQHF.

The V call is TRBV7-6, the J call TRBJ1-1, with 8 nucleotides matching TRBD1. This CDR3 comprises 16 residues. Germline loops: CDR1 SGHVS, CDR2 FNYEAQ. With 0 bases clipped from V and 2 bases from J, the junction kept 5 bases outside the gene matches. The CDR3 protein is CASSLARDRPNTEAFF. The CDR3 DNA follows: TGTGCCAGCAGCTTAGCCCGGGACAGGCCCAACACTGAAGCTTTCTTT.

J is TRBJ2-3 and V is TRBV7-9; 7 bases map to TRBD2. Germline CDR1 SEHNR, CDR2 FQNEAQ (reference sequence). V shed 8 bases and J 4 bases; nucleotides not matched to a gene: 9. This CDR3 comprises 14 residues. CDR3 in DNA: TGTGCCAGCGCACGCGGGGAGGGCCCAGATACGCAGTATTTT. Residues: CASARGEGPDTQYF.

This clone occurred a few times. The chain has TRBV4-2 and TRBJ2-5, with D possibly matching TRBD2 (5 bases). CDR1 and CDR2 from the germline V gene are LGHNA and YNFKEQ. This CDR3 spans 17 amino acids. The ends were cut back, 0 bases at V and 5 bases at J, with 19 bases in the middle. CDR3: CASSQDMASTSLETQYF. CDR3 in DNA: TGTGCCAGCAGCCAAGATATGGCTAGCACCTCGTTGGAGACCCAGTACTTC.

The chain joins TRBV4-1 to TRBJ2-4, with TRBD2 matching over 9 bases. Trimming removed 4 bases from V and 0 bases from J; junction bases left unmatched: 4. This CDR3 spans 16 amino acids. Germline V CDR1 and CDR2: MGHRA, YSYEKL. The CDR3 protein is CASSLGLARAKNIQYF. The CDR3 nucleotides read TGCGCCAGCAGCCTGGGACTAGCAAGAGCCAAAAACATTCAGTACTTC.

The V gene is TRBV6-6, the J gene TRBJ2-7; TRBD1 aligns across 9 bases. J was trimmed by 4 bases and V by 5 bases; bases with no gene match: 15. The CDR3 covers 17 residues. The germline V gene encodes CDR1 MNHNY and CDR2 SVGAGI (reference sequence). CDR3 protein: CASSLPDPGTGLYEQYF. The DNA for the CDR3 is TGTGCCAGCAGTCTGCCGGACCCCGGGACAGGGTTGTACGAGCAGTACTTC.

This sequence joins TRBV20-1 and TRBJ1-1; D may be TRBD1 (6 bases). CDR1 and CDR2 (germline): DFQATT, SNEGSKA (reference sequence). Trimming cost V 6 bases and J 3 bases, with 8 bases left between them. The CDR3 covers 11 residues. The CDR3 region is CSAPGDTEAFF. The CDR3 region has the DNA TGCAGTGCGCCAGGGGACACTGAAGCTTTCTTT.

The gene calls are TRBV4-3 and TRBJ2-6, with 9 bases lining up with TRBD1. V lost 4 bases to trimming and J lost 3 bases; unmatched junction nucleotides: 7. The CDR3 totals 17 residues. Germline V gene data show CDR1 as LGHNA and CDR2 as YSLEER. The CDR3 nucleotides read TGCGCCAGCAGCCCCCAACAGGGGGCTTATGGGGCCAACGTCCTGACTTTC. Translation: CASSPQQGAYGANVLTF.

The V call is TRBV11-2, the J call TRBJ1-2; 8 bases line up with TRBD1. Per germline, CDR1 SGHAT and CDR2 FQNNGV. J gave up 7 bases and V 5 bases, and 3 bases lay outside the gene matches. CDR3 length: 12 amino acids. The CDR3: CASSPTGAGYTF. The CDR3 DNA follows: TGTGCCAGCAGCCCGACAGGGGCTGGCTACACCTTC.

The gene calls are TRBV5-8 and TRBJ1-2; 9 bases are shared with TRBD1. This CDR3 has 14 residues. Germline CDR1 and CDR2: SGHTS and YDEGEE. V was clipped by 4 bases and J by 4 bases; unmatched bases: 5. Here the CDR3 DNA reads TGTGCCAGCAGCCTATACAGGGGGCCCTATGGCTACACCTTC. Protein sequence: CASSLYRGPYGYTF. Using reference TRBV5-8 and TRBJ1-2 for the parts outside the CDR3, the full variable domain is EAGVTQSPTHLIKTRGQQATLRCSPISGHTSVYWYQQALGLGLQFLLWYDEGEERNRGNFPPRFSGRQFPNYSSELNVNALELEDSALYLCASSLYRGPYGYTFGSGTRLTVV.

The chain couples TRBV6-2 or TRBV6-3 to TRBJ1-4, with a possible D match to TRBD1 (6 bases). V lost 2 bases and J 7 bases, leaving 11 bases between the germline ends. CDR3 length: 14 amino acids. Germline CDR1 is MNHEY and CDR2 is SVGEGT. CDR3 nucleotides: TGTGCCAGCAGTTACGAGGGGGGGAGTGAAAAACTGTTTTTT. It is translated as CASSYEGGSEKLFF.

Only a few counts were recorded for this clone. The chain links TRBV7-9 to TRBJ1-5; weak D call: TRBD1 (6 bases). Trimming removed 8 bases from V and 0 bases from J, with 11 bases in between. This CDR3 region has 14 residues. Looked up from germline, CDR1 is SEHNR and CDR2 is FQNEAQ (reference sequence). This CDR3 is CASLGGSSNQPQHF. DNA of the CDR3: TGTGCCAGCCTAGGGGGAAGTAGCAATCAGCCCCAGCATTTT.

The chain carries TRBV28 and TRBJ1-2, with D tentatively TRBD1 (5 bases). Between the trimmed V and J ends, which lost 1 base and 4 bases, there was a span of 10 bases. The CDR3 covers 14 residues. Looked up from germline, CDR1 is MDHEN and CDR2 is SYDVKM. DNA of the CDR3: TGTGCCAGCAGTTTATTTAGGGGAGGCTATGGCTACACCTTC. It encodes CASSLFRGGYGYTF.

V gene TRBV28 combines with J gene TRBJ2-7, with 7 bases identical to TRBD1. The CDR3 consists of 13 residues. V dropped 6 bases and J dropped 2; count of bases not matched to a gene: 4. Germline CDR1 and CDR2: MDHEN and SYDVKM. The CDR3 is CASRRDSPYEQYF. The CDR3 region has the DNA TGTGCCAGCAGACGGGACAGTCCCTACGAGCAGTACTTC.